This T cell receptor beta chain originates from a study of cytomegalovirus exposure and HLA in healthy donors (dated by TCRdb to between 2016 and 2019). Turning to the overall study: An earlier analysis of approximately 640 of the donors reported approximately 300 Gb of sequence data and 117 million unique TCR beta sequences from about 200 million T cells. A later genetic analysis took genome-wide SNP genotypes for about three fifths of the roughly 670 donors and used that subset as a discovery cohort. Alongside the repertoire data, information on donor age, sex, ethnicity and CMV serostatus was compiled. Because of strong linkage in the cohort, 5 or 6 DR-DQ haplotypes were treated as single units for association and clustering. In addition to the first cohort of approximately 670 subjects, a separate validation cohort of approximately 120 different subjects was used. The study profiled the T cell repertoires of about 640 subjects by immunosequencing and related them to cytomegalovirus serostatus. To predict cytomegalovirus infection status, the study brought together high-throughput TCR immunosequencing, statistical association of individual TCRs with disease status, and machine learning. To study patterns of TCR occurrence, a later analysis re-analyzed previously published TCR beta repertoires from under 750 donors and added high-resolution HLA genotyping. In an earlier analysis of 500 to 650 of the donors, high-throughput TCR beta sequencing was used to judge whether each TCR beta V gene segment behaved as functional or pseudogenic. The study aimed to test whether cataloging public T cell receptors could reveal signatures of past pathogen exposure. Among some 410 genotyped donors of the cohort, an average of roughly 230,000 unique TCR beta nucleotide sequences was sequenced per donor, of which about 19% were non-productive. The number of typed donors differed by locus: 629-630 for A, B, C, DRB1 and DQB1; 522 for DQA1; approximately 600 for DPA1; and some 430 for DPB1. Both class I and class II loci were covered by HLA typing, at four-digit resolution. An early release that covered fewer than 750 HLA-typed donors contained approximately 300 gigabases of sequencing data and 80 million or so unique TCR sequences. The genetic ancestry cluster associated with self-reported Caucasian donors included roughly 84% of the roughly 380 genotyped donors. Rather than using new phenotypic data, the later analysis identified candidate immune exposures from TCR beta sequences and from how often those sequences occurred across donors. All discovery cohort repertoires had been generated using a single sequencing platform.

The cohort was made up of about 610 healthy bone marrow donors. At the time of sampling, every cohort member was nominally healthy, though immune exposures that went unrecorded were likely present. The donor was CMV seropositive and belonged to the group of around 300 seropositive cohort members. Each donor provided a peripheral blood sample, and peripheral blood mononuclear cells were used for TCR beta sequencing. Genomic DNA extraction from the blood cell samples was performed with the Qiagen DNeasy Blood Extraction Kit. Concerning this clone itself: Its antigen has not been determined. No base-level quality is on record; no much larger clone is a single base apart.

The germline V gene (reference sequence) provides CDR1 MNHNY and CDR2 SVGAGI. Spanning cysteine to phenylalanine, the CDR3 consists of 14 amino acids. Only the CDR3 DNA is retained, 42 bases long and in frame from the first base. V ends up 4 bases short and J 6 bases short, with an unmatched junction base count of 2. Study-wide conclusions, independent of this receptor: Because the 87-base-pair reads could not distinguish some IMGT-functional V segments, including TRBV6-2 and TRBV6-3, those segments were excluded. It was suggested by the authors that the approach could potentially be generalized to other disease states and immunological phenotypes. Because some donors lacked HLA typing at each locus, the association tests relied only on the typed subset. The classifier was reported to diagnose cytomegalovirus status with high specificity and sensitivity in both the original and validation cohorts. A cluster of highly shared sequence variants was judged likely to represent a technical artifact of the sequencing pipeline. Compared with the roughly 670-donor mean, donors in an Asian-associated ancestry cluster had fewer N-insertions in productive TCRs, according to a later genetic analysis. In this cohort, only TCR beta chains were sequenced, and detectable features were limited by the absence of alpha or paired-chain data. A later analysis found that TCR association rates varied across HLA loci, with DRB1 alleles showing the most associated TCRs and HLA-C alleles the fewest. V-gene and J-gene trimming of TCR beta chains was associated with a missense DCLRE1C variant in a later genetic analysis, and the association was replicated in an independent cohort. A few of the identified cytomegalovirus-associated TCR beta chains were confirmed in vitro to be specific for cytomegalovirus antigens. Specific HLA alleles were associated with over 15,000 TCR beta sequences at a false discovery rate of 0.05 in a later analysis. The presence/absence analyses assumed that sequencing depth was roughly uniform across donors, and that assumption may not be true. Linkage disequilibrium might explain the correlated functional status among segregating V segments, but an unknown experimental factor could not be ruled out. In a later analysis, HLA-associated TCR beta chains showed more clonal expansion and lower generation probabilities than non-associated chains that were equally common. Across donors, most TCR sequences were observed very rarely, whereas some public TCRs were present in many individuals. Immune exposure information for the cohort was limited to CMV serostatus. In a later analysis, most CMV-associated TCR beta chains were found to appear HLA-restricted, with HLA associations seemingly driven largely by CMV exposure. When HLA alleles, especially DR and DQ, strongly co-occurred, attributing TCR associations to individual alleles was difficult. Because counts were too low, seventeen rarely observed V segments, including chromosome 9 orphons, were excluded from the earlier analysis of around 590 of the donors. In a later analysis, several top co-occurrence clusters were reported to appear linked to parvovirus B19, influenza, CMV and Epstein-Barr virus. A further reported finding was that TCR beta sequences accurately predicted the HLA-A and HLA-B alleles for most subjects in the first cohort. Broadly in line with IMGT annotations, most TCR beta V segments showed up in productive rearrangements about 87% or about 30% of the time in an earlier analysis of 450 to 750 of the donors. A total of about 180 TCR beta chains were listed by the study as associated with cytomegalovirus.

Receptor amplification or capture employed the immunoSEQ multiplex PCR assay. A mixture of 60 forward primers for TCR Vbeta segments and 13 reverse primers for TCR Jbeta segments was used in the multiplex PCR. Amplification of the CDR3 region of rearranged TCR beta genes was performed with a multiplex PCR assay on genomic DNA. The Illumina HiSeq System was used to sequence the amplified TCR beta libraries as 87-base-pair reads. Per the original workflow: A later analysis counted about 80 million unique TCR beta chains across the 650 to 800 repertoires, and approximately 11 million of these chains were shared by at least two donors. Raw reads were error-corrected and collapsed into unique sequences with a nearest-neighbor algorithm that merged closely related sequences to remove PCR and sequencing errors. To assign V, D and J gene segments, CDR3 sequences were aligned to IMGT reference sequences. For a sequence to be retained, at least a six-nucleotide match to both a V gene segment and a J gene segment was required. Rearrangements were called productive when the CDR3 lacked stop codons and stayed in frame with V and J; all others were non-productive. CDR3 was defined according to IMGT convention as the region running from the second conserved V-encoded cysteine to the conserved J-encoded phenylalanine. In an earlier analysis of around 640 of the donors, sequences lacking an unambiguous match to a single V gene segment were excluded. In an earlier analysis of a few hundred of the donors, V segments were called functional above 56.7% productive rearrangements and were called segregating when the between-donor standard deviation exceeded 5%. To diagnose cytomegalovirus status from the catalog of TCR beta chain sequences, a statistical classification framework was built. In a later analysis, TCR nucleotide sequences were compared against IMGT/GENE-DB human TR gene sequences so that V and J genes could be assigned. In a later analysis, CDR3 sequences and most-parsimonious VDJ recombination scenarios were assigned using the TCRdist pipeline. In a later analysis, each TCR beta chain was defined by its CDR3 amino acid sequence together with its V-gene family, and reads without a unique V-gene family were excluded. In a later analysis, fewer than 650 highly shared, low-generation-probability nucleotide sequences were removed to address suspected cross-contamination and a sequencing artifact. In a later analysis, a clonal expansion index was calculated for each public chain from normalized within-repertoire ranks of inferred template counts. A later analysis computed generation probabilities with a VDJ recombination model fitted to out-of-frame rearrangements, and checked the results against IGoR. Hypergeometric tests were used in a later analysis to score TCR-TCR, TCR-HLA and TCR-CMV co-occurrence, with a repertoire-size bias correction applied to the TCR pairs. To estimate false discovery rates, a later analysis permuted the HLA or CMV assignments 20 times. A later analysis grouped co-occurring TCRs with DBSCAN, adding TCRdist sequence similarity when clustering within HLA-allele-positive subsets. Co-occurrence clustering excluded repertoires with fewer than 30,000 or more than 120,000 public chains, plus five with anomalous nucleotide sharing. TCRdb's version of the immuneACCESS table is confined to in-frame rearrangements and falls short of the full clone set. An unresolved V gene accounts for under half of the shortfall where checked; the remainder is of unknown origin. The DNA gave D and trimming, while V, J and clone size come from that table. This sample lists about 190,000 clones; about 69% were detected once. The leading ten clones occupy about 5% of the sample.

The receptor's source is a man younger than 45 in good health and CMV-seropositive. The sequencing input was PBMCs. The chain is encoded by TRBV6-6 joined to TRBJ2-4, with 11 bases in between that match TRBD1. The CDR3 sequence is CASSSGTGGNIQYF. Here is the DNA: TGTGCCAGCAGTTCGGGGACAGGGGGAAACATTCAGTACTTC.